Listed below are T cell receptor beta chains from one sample, sequenced in a study of blood T cell repertoires in COVID-19. Profiled with immunoSEQ multiplex PCR; TCRdb holds only in-frame clones, not every one. Of about 150,000 clones listed, around 87% were seen once; the top ten hold 2% to 2.5%. The sequencing input was peripheral blood. The receptors derive from a man aged 45-65 years with active COVID-19. CDR3s include the opening cysteine and the closing phenylalanine or tryptophan. A D gene is named only where the DNA matches it firmly. Not all rows give a size; the values are once, few, many and, for expanded clones, a class.

j_call: TRBJ1-3
v_call: TRBV18
clone_size: .
d_call: TRBD1
cdr3_nt: TGTGCCAGCTCACCACCGAGGGGGCCTGGAAACACCATATATTTT
cdr3_aa: CASSPPRGPGNTIYF

j_call: TRBJ2-3
v_call: TRBV5-1
clone_size: .
d_call: .
cdr3_nt: TGCGCCAGCAGCTTGGAGGGGGGGCCGATAGATACGCAGTATTTT
cdr3_aa: CASSLEGGPIDTQYF

j_call: TRBJ2-3
v_call: TRBV19
clone_size: .
d_call: TRBD2
cdr3_nt: TGTGCCAGTAGTCCCCTGGCGGGGGGCTATGAGAATACGCAGTATTTT
cdr3_aa: CASSPLAGGYENTQYF

j_call: TRBJ2-3
v_call: TRBV3-1/TRBV3-2
clone_size: .
d_call: TRBD2
cdr3_nt: TGTGCCAGCAGCCATACACTAGCGGGGGGAGCAGATACGCAGTATTTT
cdr3_aa: CASSHTLAGGADTQYF

j_call: TRBJ2-1
v_call: TRBV7-7
clone_size: .
d_call: .
cdr3_nt: TGTGCCAGCAGCTTTGGTGGGGCACCTGAGCAGTTCTTC
cdr3_aa: CASSFGGAPEQFF

j_call: TRBJ1-1
v_call: TRBV5-1
clone_size: .
d_call: TRBD1
cdr3_nt: TGCGCCAGCAGCTTGGCGACAGGGCGGAACACTGAAGCTTTCTTT
cdr3_aa: CASSLATGRNTEAFF

j_call: TRBJ1-2
v_call: TRBV5-5
clone_size: .
d_call: .
cdr3_nt: TGTGCCAGCAGCCCGGTCCGGGTTTCCTATGGCTACACCTTC
cdr3_aa: CASSPVRVSYGYTF

j_call: TRBJ2-5
v_call: TRBV11-3
clone_size: .
d_call: .
cdr3_nt: TGTGCCAGCAGCTTTAGAGGTGAACAAGAGACCCAGTACTTC
cdr3_aa: CASSFRGEQETQYF

j_call: TRBJ1-1
v_call: TRBV19
clone_size: .
d_call: TRBD1
cdr3_nt: TGTGCCAGTAGTACGGGACAGGGGATGGGTGAAGCTTTCTTT
cdr3_aa: CASSTGQGMGEAFF

j_call: TRBJ2-1
v_call: TRBV19
clone_size: .
d_call: .
cdr3_nt: TGTGCCAGTAACCTAGACGGGTTCTCCTACAATGAGCAGTTCTTC
cdr3_aa: CASNLDGFSYNEQFF

j_call: TRBJ2-7
v_call: TRBV6-6
clone_size: .
d_call: TRBD1
cdr3_nt: TGTGCCAGCAGTTACTCCGGGACAGGGGAGTACGAGCAGTACTTC
cdr3_aa: CASSYSGTGEYEQYF

j_call: TRBJ1-2
v_call: TRBV5-1
clone_size: .
d_call: TRBD1
cdr3_nt: TGCGCCAGCAGACGGACAGGGCCTCACTATGGCTACACCTTC
cdr3_aa: CASRRTGPHYGYTF

j_call: TRBJ2-2
v_call: TRBV7-7
clone_size: few
d_call: .
cdr3_nt: TGTGCTAGCAGCTCTCAGGGGTACGGGGAGCTGTTTTTT
cdr3_aa: CASSSQGYGELFF

j_call: TRBJ1-2
v_call: TRBV27
clone_size: .
d_call: .
cdr3_nt: TGTGCCAGCAGTTCCGTCACCTCGGTCCCCTCCTACGGCTACACCTTC
cdr3_aa: CASSSVTSVPSYGYTF

j_call: TRBJ2-1
v_call: TRBV11-3
clone_size: .
d_call: TRBD2
cdr3_nt: TGTGCCAGCAGCTTAAGGTTGGCGGGGGGGGATGAGCAGTTCTTC
cdr3_aa: CASSLRLAGGDEQFF

j_call: TRBJ2-1
v_call: TRBV7-6
clone_size: .
d_call: TRBD1
cdr3_nt: TGTGCCAGCAGCATGGACAGGGGGAACAATGAGCAGTTCTTC
cdr3_aa: CASSMDRGNNEQFF

j_call: TRBJ2-7
v_call: TRBV3-1/TRBV3-2
clone_size: .
d_call: TRBD1
cdr3_nt: TGTGCCAGCAGCCCCGGGACAGGGGGCTACGAGCAGTACTTC
cdr3_aa: CASSPGTGGYEQYF

j_call: TRBJ1-2
v_call: TRBV6-5
clone_size: .
d_call: .
cdr3_nt: TGTGCCAGCAGTTACTCAACCCCGGGCTATGGCTACACCTTC
cdr3_aa: CASSYSTPGYGYTF

j_call: TRBJ2-5
v_call: TRBV3-1/TRBV3-2
clone_size: .
d_call: .
cdr3_nt: TGTGCCAGCAGCCAAACGGAAGAGACCCAGTACTTC
cdr3_aa: CASSQTEETQYF

j_call: TRBJ1-5
v_call: TRBV15
clone_size: .
d_call: .
cdr3_nt: TGTGCCACCAGCAGAGATCAGGCCCCAATCTATAGCAATCAGCCCCAGCATTTT
cdr3_aa: CATSRDQAPIYSNQPQHF

j_call: TRBJ2-5
v_call: TRBV6-5
clone_size: .
d_call: .
cdr3_nt: TGTGCCGGCCAGAGGGAAGAGACCCAGTACTTC
cdr3_aa: CAGQREETQYF

j_call: TRBJ1-1
v_call: TRBV5-6
clone_size: .
d_call: .
cdr3_nt: TGTGCCAGCAGCGGGGGACAACGACCCTTTGAAGCTTTCTTT
cdr3_aa: CASSGGQRPFEAFF

j_call: TRBJ2-5
v_call: TRBV9
clone_size: .
d_call: TRBD2
cdr3_nt: TGTGCCAGCAGCGAAAGACTAGCGGGGGCGGAGACCCAGTACTTC
cdr3_aa: CASSERLAGAETQYF

j_call: TRBJ1-5
v_call: TRBV18
clone_size: .
d_call: .
cdr3_nt: TGTGCCAGCTCACCAGGGGGGAATCAGCCCCAGCATTTT
cdr3_aa: CASSPGGNQPQHF

j_call: TRBJ2-1
v_call: TRBV4-1
clone_size: .
d_call: TRBD1
cdr3_nt: TGCGCCAGCAGCCAAGCACAGGGGTACAATGAGCAGTTCTTC
cdr3_aa: CASSQAQGYNEQFF

j_call: TRBJ2-5
v_call: TRBV9
clone_size: .
d_call: TRBD1
cdr3_nt: TGTGCCAGCAGCTCTTTCTTGGGGACAGGGGAAGAGACCCAGTACTTC
cdr3_aa: CASSSFLGTGEETQYF

j_call: TRBJ1-2
v_call: TRBV2
clone_size: few
d_call: TRBD1
cdr3_nt: TGTGCCAGCATCACTTTCCAGGGGGCCGATGGCTACACCTTC
cdr3_aa: CASITFQGADGYTF

j_call: TRBJ2-3
v_call: TRBV5-1
clone_size: .
d_call: TRBD2
cdr3_nt: TGCGCCAGCAGCCCCAGAGCGGGGGCAACAGATACGCAGTATTTT
cdr3_aa: CASSPRAGATDTQYF

j_call: TRBJ2-5
v_call: TRBV6-1
clone_size: .
d_call: .
cdr3_nt: TGTGCCAGCAGTGAATCGCTGGGGGCGGAGACCCAGTACTTC
cdr3_aa: CASSESLGAETQYF

j_call: TRBJ2-1
v_call: TRBV29-1
clone_size: .
d_call: .
cdr3_nt: TGCAGCGTTGGTTCGGGGGGCTTTTACAATGAGCAGTTCTTC
cdr3_aa: CSVGSGGFYNEQFF

j_call: TRBJ1-1
v_call: TRBV10-3
clone_size: .
d_call: .
cdr3_nt: TGTGCCATCAGTGAGTCAGGGGCCCCCCGGTACACTGAAGCTTTCTTT
cdr3_aa: CAISESGAPRYTEAFF